This T cell receptor beta chain appears in the sequencing data of a study of T cell repertoires in cytomegalovirus infection. TCRdb re-called the reads through MiXCR, storing one row per CDR3 protein. The sample shows fewer than 85,000 distinct CDR3 sequences, about 4% of them seen only once. This clonotype was found many times. V shed 2 bases and J shed 5 bases, with 11 bases lying between them. This CDR3 is 14 amino acids long. Per the germline V gene, CDR1 is SGHTA and CDR2 is FQGNSA. Sequencing used PBMCs. The chain combines TRBV7-2 with TRBJ2-3, with D perhaps being TRBD1 or TRBD2 (6 bases each). The TCR comes from a human donor in good health (CMV status not recorded). Some clones in this sample may be carry-over from other donors' samples. The CDR3 nucleotides are TGTGCCAGCAGCTTACCGGGGGCCGAAGATACGCAGTATTTT. Translated, it gives CASSLPGAEDTQYF.